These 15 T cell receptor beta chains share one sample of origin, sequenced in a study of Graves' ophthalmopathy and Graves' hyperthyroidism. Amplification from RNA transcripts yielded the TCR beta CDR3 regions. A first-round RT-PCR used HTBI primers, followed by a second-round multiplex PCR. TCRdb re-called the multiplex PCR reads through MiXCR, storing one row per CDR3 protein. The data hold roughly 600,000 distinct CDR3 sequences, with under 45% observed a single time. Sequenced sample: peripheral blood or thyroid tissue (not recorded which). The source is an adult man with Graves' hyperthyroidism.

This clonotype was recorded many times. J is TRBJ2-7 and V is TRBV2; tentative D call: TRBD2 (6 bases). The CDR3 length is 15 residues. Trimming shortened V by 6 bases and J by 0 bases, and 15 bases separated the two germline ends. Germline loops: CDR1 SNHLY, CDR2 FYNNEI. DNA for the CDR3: TGTGCCAGCAGCAATATAGCGGATAACTCCTACGAGCAGTACTTC. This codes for CASSNIADNSYEQYF.

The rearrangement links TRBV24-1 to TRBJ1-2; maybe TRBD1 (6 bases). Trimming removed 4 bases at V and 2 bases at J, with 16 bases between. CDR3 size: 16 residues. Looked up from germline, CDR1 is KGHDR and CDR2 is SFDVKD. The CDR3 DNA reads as TGTGCCACCAGTGACTTGGGGCAGGGGAACAACTATGGCTACACCTTC. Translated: CATSDLGQGNNYGYTF.

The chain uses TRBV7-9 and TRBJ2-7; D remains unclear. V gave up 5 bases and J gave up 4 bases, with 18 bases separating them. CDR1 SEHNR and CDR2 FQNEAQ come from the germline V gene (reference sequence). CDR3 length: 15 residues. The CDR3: CASSPSAWAAYEQYF. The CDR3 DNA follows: TGTGCCAGCAGCCCAAGCGCGTGGGCAGCATACGAGCAGTACTTC.

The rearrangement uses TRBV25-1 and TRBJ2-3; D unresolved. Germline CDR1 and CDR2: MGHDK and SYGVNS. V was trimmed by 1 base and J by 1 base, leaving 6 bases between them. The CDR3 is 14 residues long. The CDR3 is CASSEFLGTDTQYF. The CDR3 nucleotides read TGTGCCAGCAGTGAATTTCTAGGCACAGATACGCAGTATTTT.

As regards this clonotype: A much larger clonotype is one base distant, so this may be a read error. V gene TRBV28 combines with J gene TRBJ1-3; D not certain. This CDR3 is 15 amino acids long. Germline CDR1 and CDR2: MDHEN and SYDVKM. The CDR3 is CASSLRRASGNTIHF. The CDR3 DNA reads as TGTGCCAGCAGTTTACGTCGTGCTTCTGGAAACACCATACATTTT.

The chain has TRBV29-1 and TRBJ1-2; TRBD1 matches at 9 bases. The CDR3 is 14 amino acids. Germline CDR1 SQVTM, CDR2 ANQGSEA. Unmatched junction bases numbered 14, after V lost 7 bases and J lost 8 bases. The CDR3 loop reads CSGTMTDTGGGYTF. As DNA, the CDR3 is TGCAGCGGGACAATGACAGACACAGGGGGCGGCTACACCTTC.

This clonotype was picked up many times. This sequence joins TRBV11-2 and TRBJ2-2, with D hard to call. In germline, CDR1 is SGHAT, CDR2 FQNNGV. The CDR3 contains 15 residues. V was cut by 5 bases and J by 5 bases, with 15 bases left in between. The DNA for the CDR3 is TGTGCCAGCAGCCGCGGCGTCCTGTCTACCGGGGAGCTGTTTTTT. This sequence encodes CASSRGVLSTGELFF.

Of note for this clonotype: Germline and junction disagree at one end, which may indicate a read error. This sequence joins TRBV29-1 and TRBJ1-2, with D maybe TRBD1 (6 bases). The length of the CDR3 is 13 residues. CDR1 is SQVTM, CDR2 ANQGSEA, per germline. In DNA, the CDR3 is TGCAGCGTTGAGGGGGGGGCTAACTACGGCTACACCTTC. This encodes CSVEGGANYGYTF.

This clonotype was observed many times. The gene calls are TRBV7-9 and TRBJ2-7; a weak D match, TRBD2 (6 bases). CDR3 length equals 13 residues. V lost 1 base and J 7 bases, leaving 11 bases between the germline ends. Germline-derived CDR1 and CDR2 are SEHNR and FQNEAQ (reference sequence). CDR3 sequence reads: CASSLEGLFEQYF. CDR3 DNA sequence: TGTGCCAGCAGCTTAGAGGGACTCTTTGAGCAGTACTTC.

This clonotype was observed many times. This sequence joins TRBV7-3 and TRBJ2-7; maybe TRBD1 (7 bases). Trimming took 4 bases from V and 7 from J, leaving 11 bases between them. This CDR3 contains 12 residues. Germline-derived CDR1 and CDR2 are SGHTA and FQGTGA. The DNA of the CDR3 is TGTGCCAGCAGCTCCCAGGGGGGAGAGCAGTACTTC. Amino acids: CASSSQGGEQYF. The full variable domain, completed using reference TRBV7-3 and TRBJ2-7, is GAGVSQTPSNKVTEKGKYVELRCDPISGHTALYWYRQSLGQGPEFLIYFQGTGAADDSGLPNDRFFAVRPEGSVSTLKIQRTERGDSAVYLCASSSQGGEQYFGPGTRLTVT.

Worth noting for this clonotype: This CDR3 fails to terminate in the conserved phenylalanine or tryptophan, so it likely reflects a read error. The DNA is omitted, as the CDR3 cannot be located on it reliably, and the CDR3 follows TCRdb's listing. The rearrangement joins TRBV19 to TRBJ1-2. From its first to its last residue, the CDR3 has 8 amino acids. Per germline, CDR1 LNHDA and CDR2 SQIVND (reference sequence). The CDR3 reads CASSLHNV.

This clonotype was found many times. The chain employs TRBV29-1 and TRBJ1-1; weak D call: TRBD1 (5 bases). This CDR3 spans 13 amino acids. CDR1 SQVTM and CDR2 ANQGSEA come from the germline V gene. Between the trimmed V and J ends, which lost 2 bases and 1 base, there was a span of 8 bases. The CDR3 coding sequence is TGCAGCGTTGAAACAGGTGGGAACACTGAAGCTTTCTTT. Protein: CSVETGGNTEAFF. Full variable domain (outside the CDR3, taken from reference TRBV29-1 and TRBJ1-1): SAVISQKPSRDICQRGTSLTIQCQVDSQVTMMFWYRQQPGQSLTLIATANQGSEATYESGFVIDKFPISRPNLTFSTLTVSNMSPEDSSIYLCSVETGGNTEAFFGQGTRLTVV.

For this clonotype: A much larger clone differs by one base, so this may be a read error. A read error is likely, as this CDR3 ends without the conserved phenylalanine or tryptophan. This CDR3 is CATSGDRAYEQYI. For the CDR3, the DNA is TGTGCCACCAGTGGGGACAGAGCCTACGAGCAGTACATC. The chain recombines TRBV24-1 with TRBJ2-7, with TRBD1 matching over 7 bases. Trimming removed 5 bases from V and 2 bases from J; junction bases left unmatched: 2. CDR1 is KGHDR and CDR2 is SFDVKD in the germline V gene. The CDR3 is 13 residues long.

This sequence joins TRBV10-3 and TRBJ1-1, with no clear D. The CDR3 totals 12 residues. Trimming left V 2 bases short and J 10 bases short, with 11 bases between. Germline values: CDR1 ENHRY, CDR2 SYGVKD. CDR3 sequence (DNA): TGTGCCATCAGTGAGCCGGAGGGAGCAGCTTTCTTT. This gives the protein CAISEPEGAAFF.

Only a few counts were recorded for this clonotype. The CDR3 here is CAWSVQRTDRGSFYGYTF. The CDR3 DNA reads TGTGCCTGGAGTGTTCAGAGGACGGACAGGGGGTCCTTCTATGGCTACACCTTC. The chain couples TRBV30 to TRBJ1-2; 10 bases agree with TRBD1. Germline loops: CDR1 GTSNPN, CDR2 SVGIG (reference sequence). Trimming at V came to 0 bases and at J to 4 bases, leaving 14 bases not matched to a gene. CDR3 length equals 18 residues.